This passage covers 15 T cell receptor beta chains from one sample sequenced in a study of beta chain features in type 1 diabetes. All of the isolated RNA was reverse transcribed, so expressed TCRB transcripts were sequenced. The table came from immunoSEQ multiplex PCR; TCRdb's copy has only in-frame clones and leaves some out. This sample carries around 500,000 clones, around 28% of them seen once, and the ten largest clones take around 0.065%. The sequenced sample was naive CD4+ T cells from blood. The receptor set was obtained from a man aged 18 to 30 in good health.

The genes are TRBV13 and TRBJ2-3, with 8 bases that match TRBD1. Trimming removed 5 bases from V and 6 bases from J; junction bases left unmatched: 7. The CDR3 runs to 14 residues. Germline CDR1 and CDR2: PRHDT and FYEKMQ (reference sequence). The CDR3 sequence: CASSRTGLSDTQYF. As DNA, the CDR3 is TGTGCCAGCAGCCGGACAGGGTTGTCTGATACGCAGTATTTT.

This chain joins TRBV30 and TRBJ2-7, with 7 bases that match TRBD2. Per the germline V gene, CDR1 is GTSNPN and CDR2 is SVGIG (reference sequence). The CDR3 totals 14 residues. V was clipped by 0 bases and J by 4 bases; unmatched bases: 6. As DNA, the CDR3 is TGTGCCTGGAGTGTACTGCTAGCGGAGTACGAGCAGTACTTC. Protein product: CAWSVLLAEYEQYF.

In its sample, this clone was seen a few times. V and J are TRBV5-6 and TRBJ1-5; no firm D call. This CDR3 has 13 residues. Germline V gives CDR1 SGHDT, CDR2 YYEEEE. V dropped 1 base and J dropped 8 bases, with 10 bases sitting between them. The CDR3: CASSLTRGEPQHF. The CDR3 DNA reads as TGTGCCAGCAGCTTGACGCGGGGTGAGCCCCAGCATTTT. Full variable domain (missing parts from reference TRBV5-6 and TRBJ1-5): DAGVTQSPTHLIKTRGQQVTLRCSPKSGHDTVSWYQQALGQGPQFIFQYYEEEERQRGNFPDRFSGHQFPNYSSELNVNALLLGDSALYLCASSLTRGEPQHFGDGTRLSIL.

This clone has a handful of counts. The V call is TRBV28, the J call TRBJ2-7; D not resolved. CDR1 is MDHEN and CDR2 is SYDVKM in the germline V gene. Trimming removed 6 bases from V and 3 bases from J, with 6 bases in between. CDR3 size: 11 residues. The DNA of the CDR3 is TGTGCCAGCAGCCGAGACTACGAGCAGTACTTC. Encoded protein: CASSRDYEQYF.

V is TRBV30 and J is TRBJ2-7, with unresolved D. Germline lookup yields CDR1 GTSNPN and CDR2 SVGIG (reference sequence). The V end was cut by 3 bases, the J end by 0 bases, with 9 bases between. The CDR3 length is 13 residues. The CDR3 sequence is CAWSNQASYEQYF. CDR3 nucleotides: TGTGCCTGGAGCAACCAGGCCTCCTACGAGCAGTACTTC.

The rearrangement links TRBV7-9 to TRBJ2-1; D is undetermined. V lost 10 bases to trimming and J lost 8 bases, with 9 bases between them. The CDR3 runs to 10 residues. CDR1 SEHNR and CDR2 FQNEAQ come from the germline V gene (reference sequence). DNA for the CDR3: TGTGCCATCCCGGATGATGAGCAGTTCTTC. It encodes CAIPDDEQFF.

The genes are TRBV6-4 and TRBJ2-6, with no clear D. Trimming removed 5 bases at V and 4 bases at J, with 12 bases between. The CDR3 covers 15 residues. Germline CDR1 and CDR2: MRHNA and SNTAGT. CDR3 sequence (DNA): TGTGCCAGCAGTTATGAGTTCTCCGGGGCCAACGTCCTGACTTTC. Protein product: CASSYEFSGANVLTF.

The CDR3 here is CASSLDYNEQFF. The CDR3 coding sequence is TGCGCCAGCAGCTTGGACTACAATGAGCAGTTCTTC. The chain couples TRBV5-1 to TRBJ2-1; D unresolved. The germline V gene has CDR1 SGHRS and CDR2 YFSETQ. The ends were cut back, 0 bases at V and 3 bases at J, with 1 base in the middle. The CDR3 has 12 residues.

The gene calls are TRBV30 and TRBJ1-1, with a weak D call TRBD1 (6 bases). The V gene lost 2 bases and the J gene lost 1 base, with 11 bases spanning the gap. Germline CDR1 GTSNPN, CDR2 SVGIG (reference sequence). This CDR3 has 14 residues. The CDR3 DNA follows: TGTGCCTGGAGTAGTACAGGGACGAACACTGAAGCTTTCTTT. Its translation: CAWSSTGTNTEAFF.

This clone was seen a few times. The chain joins TRBV4-2 to TRBJ1-5; D is unclear. Between the trimmed V and J ends, which lost 4 bases and 0 bases, there was a span of 19 bases. Germline V gives CDR1 LGHNA, CDR2 YNFKEQ. The CDR3 length is 18 residues. CDR3 nucleotides: TGTGCCAGCAGCCCACAAGATAGGGCAGGAAATAGCAATCAGCCCCAGCATTTT. It is translated as CASSPQDRAGNSNQPQHF.

The CDR3 DNA is TGCGCCAGCAGCTGGGGACTAGCGGACCCTAATGAGCAGTTCTTC. Residues: CASSWGLADPNEQFF. The rearrangement joins TRBV5-1 to TRBJ2-1; 11 bases align to TRBD2. Trimming removed 3 bases from V and 7 bases from J; junction bases left unmatched: 6. Looked up from germline, CDR1 is SGHRS and CDR2 is YFSETQ. The CDR3 is 15 amino acids.

Only a few counts were recorded for this clone. Additional DNA sequences in this sample encode the identical CDR3. The chain joins TRBV7-2 to TRBJ2-1; TRBD2 matches at 10 bases. This CDR3 region has 15 residues. CDR1 and CDR2 (germline): SGHTA, FQGNSA. The V segment lost 3 bases and the J segment 1 base; nucleotides outside the gene matches: 0. CDR3: CASSLGLASYNEQFF. CDR3 DNA sequence: TGTGCCAGCAGCTTGGGACTAGCGTCCTACAATGAGCAGTTCTTC.

V usage is TRBV6-1 and J usage is TRBJ2-2; no clear D gene. This CDR3 is 16 amino acids long. The germline V and J ends were trimmed by 2 bases and 0 bases, with 10 bases remaining between them. The germline gives CDR1 MNHNS, CDR2 SASEGT. As DNA, the CDR3 is TGTGCCAGCAGTGAATTGAGCCTTCCGAACACCGGGGAGCTGTTTTTT. Its translation: CASSELSLPNTGELFF.

The chain combines TRBV6-5 with TRBJ2-7; D is perhaps TRBD1 or TRBD2 (5 bases each). V was shortened by 5 bases and J by 2 bases, with 10 bases between the two germline ends. Germline V gives CDR1 MNHEY, CDR2 SVGAGI. The CDR3 runs 13 residues. CDR3 nucleotides: TGTGCCAGCAGTCGGGACCTCGCCTACGAGCAGTACTTC. Its protein is CASSRDLAYEQYF.

This clone was detected a few times. This rearrangement joins TRBV7-2 to TRBJ2-5; D is possibly TRBD1 (5 bases). The CDR3 has 15 amino acids. Trimming removed 1 base at V and 2 bases at J, with 11 bases between. CDR1 and CDR2 (germline): SGHTA, FQGNSA. This CDR3 is CASSLVGPIQETQYF. Written as DNA, the CDR3 is TGTGCCAGCAGCTTAGTGGGGCCGATACAAGAGACCCAGTACTTC.